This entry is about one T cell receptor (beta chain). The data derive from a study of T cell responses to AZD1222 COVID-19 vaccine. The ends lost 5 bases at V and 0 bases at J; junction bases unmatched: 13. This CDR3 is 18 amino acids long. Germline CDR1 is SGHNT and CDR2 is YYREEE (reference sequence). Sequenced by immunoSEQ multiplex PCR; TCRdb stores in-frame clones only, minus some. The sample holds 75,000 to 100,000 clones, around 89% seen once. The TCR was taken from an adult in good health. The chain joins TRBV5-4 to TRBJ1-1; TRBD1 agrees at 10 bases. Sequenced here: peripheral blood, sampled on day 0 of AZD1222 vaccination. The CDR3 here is CASSPAGTGASLNTEAFF. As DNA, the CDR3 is TGTGCCAGCAGTCCAGCCGGGACAGGGGCGTCTCTGAACACTGAAGCTTTCTTT.